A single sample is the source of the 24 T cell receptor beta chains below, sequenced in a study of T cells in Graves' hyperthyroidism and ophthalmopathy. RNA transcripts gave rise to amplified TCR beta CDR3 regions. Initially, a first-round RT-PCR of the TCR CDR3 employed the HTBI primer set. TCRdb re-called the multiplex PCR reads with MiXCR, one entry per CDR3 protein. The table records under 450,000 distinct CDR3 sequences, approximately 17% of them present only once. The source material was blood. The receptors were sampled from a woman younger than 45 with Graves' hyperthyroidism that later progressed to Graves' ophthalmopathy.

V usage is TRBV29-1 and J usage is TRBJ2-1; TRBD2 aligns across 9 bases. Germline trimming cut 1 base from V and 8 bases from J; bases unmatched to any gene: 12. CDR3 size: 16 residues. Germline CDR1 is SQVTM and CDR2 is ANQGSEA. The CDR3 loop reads CSVEASPAGGLDEQFF. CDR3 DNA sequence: TGCAGCGTTGAAGCTTCTCCAGCGGGGGGTCTCGATGAGCAGTTCTTC.

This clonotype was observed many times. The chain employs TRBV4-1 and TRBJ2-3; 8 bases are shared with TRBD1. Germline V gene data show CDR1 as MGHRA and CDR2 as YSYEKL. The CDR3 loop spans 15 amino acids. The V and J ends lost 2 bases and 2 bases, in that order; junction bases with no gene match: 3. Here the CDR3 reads CASSQNRGNTDTQYF. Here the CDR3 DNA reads TGCGCCAGCAGCCAAAACAGGGGGAACACAGATACGCAGTATTTT.

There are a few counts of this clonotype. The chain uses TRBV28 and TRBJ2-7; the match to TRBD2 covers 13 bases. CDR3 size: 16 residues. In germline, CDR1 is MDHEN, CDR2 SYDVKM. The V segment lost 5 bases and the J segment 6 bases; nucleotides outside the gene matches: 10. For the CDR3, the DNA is TGTGCCAGCAGTCTCACTAGCGGGAGGGCCTCAGGCGAGCAGTACTTC. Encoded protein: CASSLTSGRASGEQYF.

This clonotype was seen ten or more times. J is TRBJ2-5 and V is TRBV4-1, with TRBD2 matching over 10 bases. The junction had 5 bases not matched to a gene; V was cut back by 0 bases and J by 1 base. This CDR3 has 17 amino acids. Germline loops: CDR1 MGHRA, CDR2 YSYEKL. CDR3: CASSQEGLAVAQETQYF. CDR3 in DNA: TGCGCCAGCAGCCAAGAAGGACTAGCGGTCGCCCAAGAGACCCAGTACTTC.

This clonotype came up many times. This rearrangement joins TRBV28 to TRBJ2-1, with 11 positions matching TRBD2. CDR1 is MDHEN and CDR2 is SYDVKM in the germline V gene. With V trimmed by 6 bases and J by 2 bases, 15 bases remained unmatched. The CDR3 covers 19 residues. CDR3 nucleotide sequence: TGTGCCAGCAGCCCCCAGCTACTAGCGGGAGTACGCGCCTACAATGAGCAGTTCTTC. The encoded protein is CASSPQLLAGVRAYNEQFF.

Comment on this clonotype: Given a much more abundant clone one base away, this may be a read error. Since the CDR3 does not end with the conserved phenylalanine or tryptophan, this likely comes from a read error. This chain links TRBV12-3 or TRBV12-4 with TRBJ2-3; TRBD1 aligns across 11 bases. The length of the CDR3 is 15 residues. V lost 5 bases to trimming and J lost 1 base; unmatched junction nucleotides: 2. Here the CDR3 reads CASSTDRGRTDTQYL. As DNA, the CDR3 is TGTGCCAGCAGTACGGACAGGGGGCGCACAGATACGCAGTATCTT.

The CDR3 sequence: CASSQVVRGRGQPQHF. The CDR3 coding sequence is TGCGCCAGCAGCCAGGTTGTTAGGGGGCGCGGACAGCCCCAGCATTTT. The chain couples TRBV4-1 to TRBJ1-5; 7 bases align to TRBD1. The CDR3 totals 16 residues. The J segment lost 7 bases and the V segment lost 3 bases, leaving 12 bases of the junction unmatched. Germline CDR1 and CDR2: MGHRA and YSYEKL.

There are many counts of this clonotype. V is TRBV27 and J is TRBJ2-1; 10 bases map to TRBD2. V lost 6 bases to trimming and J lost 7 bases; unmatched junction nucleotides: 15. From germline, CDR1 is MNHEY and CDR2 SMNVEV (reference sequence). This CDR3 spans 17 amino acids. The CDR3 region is CASSLGPPLAGVNEQFF. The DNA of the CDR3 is TGTGCCAGCAGCCTTGGCCCCCCCCTAGCGGGAGTTAATGAGCAGTTCTTC.

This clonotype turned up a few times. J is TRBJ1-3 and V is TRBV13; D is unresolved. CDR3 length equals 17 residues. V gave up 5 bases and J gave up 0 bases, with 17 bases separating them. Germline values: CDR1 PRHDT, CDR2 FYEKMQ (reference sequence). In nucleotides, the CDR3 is TGTGCCAGCAGCCCAGGCCCCCACCCCGACTCTGGAAACACCATATATTTT. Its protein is CASSPGPHPDSGNTIYF.

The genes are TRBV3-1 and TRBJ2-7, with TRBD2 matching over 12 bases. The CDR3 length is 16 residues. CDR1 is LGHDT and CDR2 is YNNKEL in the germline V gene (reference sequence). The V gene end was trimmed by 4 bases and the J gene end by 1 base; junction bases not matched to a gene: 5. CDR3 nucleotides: TGTGCCAGCAGCCCCACTAGCGGGGGGAGGTCCTACGAGCAGTACTTC. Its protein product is CASSPTSGGRSYEQYF.

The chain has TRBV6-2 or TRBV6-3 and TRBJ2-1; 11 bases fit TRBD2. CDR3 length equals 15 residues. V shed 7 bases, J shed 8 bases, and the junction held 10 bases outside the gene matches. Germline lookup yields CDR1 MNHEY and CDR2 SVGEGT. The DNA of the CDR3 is TGTGCCAGCAACCAAATAGCGGGAGGGCAGGATGAGCAGTTCTTC. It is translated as CASNQIAGGQDEQFF.

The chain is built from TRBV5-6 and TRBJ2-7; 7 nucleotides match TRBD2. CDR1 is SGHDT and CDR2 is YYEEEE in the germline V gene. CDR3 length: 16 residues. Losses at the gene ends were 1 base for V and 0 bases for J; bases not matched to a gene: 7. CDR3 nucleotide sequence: TGTGCCAGCAGCTTGTCTGCGCGGGAGTACTCCTACGAGCAGTACTTC. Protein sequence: CASSLSAREYSYEQYF. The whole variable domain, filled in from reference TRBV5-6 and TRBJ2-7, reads DAGVTQSPTHLIKTRGQQVTLRCSPKSGHDTVSWYQQALGQGPQFIFQYYEEEERQRGNFPDRFSGHQFPNYSSELNVNALLLGDSALYLCASSLSAREYSYEQYFGPGTRLTVT.

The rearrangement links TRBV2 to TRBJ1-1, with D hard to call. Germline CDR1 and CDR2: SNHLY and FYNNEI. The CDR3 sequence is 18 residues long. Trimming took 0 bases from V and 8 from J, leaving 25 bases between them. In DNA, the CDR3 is TGTGCCAGCAGTGAAGCCCGGGATGCGAACCCAATGCCTCTCGAAGCTTTCTTT. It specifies CASSEARDANPMPLEAFF. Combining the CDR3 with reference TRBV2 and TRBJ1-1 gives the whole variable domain EPEVTQTPSHQVTQMGQEVILRCVPISNHLYFYWYRQILGQKVEFLVSFYNNEISEKSEIFDDQFSVERPDGSNFTLKIRSTKLEDSAMYFCASSEARDANPMPLEAFFGQGTRLTVV.

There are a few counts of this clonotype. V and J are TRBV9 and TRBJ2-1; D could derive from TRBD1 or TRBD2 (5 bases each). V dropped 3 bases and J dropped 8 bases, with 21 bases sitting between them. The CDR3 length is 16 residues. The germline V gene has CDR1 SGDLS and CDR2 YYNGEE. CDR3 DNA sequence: TGTGCCAGCAGCGGGGACCCAAGGATAGATAATGATGAGCAGTTCTTC. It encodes CASSGDPRIDNDEQFF.

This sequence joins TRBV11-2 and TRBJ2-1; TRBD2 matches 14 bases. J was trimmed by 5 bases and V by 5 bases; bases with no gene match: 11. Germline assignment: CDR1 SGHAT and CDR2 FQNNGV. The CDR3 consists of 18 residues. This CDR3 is CASSRRATSGRADNEQFF. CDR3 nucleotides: TGTGCCAGCAGCCGACGGGCGACTAGCGGGAGGGCGGACAATGAGCAGTTCTTC.

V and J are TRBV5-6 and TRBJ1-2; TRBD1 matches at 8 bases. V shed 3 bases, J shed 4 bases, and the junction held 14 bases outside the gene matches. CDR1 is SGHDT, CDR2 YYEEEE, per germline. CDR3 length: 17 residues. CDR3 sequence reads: CASSYWTGIELFYGYTF. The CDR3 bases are TGTGCCAGCAGCTACTGGACAGGGATTGAGTTATTCTATGGCTACACCTTC.

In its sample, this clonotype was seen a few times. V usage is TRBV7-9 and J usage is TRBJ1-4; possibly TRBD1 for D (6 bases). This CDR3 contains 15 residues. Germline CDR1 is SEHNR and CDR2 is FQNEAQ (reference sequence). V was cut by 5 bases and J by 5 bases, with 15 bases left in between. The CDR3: CASSVQGRTNEKLFF. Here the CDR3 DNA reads TGTGCCAGCAGCGTACAGGGACGTACCAATGAAAAACTGTTTTTT.

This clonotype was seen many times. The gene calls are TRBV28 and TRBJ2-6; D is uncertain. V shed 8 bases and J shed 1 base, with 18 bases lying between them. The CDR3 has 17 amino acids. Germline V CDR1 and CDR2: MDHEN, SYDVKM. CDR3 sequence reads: CASARTGPFSGANVLTF. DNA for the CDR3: TGTGCCAGCGCCCGGACGGGTCCTTTTTCTGGGGCCAACGTCCTGACTTTC.

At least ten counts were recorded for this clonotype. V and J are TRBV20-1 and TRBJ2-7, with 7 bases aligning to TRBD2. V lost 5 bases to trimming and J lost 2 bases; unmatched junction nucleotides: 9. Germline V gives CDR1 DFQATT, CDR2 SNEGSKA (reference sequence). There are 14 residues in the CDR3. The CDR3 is CSAGPPGGAYEQYF. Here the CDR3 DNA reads TGCAGTGCTGGCCCCCCTGGGGGGGCCTACGAGCAGTACTTC.

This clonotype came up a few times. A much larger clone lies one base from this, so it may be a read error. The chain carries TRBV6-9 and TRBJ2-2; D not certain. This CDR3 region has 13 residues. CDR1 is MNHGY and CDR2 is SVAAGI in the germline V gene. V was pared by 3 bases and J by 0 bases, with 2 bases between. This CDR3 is CASSYPNTGELFF. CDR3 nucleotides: TGTGCCAGCAGTTACCCGAACACCGGGGAGCTGTTTTTT.

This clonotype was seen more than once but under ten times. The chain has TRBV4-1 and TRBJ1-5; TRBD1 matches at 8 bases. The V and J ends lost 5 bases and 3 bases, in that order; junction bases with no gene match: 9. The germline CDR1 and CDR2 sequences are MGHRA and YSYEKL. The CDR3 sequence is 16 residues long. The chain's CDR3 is CASSSLGQAINQPQHF. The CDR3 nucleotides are TGCGCCAGCAGCTCCTTGGGACAGGCAATCAATCAGCCCCAGCATTTT.

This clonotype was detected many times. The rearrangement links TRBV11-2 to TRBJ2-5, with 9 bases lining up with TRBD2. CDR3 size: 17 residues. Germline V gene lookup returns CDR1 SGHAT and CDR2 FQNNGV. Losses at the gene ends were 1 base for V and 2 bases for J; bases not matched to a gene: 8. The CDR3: CASSLAISGGPQETQYF. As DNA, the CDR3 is TGTGCCAGCAGCTTAGCGATTAGCGGGGGACCTCAAGAGACCCAGTACTTC.

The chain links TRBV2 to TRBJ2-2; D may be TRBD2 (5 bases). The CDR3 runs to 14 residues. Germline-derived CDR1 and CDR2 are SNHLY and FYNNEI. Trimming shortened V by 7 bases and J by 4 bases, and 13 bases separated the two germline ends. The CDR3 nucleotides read TGTGCCAGCAATCGGGAACCGGGCACCGGGGAGCTGTTTTTT. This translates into CASNREPGTGELFF. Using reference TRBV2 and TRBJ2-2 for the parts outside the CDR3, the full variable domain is EPEVTQTPSHQVTQMGQEVILRCVPISNHLYFYWYRQILGQKVEFLVSFYNNEISEKSEIFDDQFSVERPDGSNFTLKIRSTKLEDSAMYFCASNREPGTGELFFGEGSRLTVL.

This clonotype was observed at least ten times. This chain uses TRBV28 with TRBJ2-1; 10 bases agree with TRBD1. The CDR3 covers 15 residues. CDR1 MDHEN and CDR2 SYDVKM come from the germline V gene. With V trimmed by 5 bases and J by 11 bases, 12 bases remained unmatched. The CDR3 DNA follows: TGTGCCAGCAGTCTCCGTTCGGGACAGGGGTTAAAGCAGTTCTTC. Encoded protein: CASSLRSGQGLKQFF.